The TCR beta chain described here comes from a study of T cell repertoires in ileal Crohn's disease. The overall study: Thiopurines (around eleven) or anti-TNF agents (roughly 17) were given postoperatively to about half. General study results and limits: Clonality above 26.8% at surgery always came with endoscopic recurrence.

V lost 3 bases to trimming and J lost 6 bases, with 15 bases between them. Per the germline V gene, CDR1 is SGHDT and CDR2 is YYEEEE. This CDR3 is built from 14 residues. Notes on this clone: The antigen is undetermined.

Using immunoSEQ multiplex PCR, the repertoire was profiled, and TCRdb retains in-frame clones only, with some absent. This table has tens of thousands of clones, around 80% appearing once. Input material: ileal tissue. The TCR comes from an adult with Crohn's disease. This chain links TRBV5-6 with TRBJ1-1; D remains ambiguous. The DNA of the CDR3 is TGTGCCAGCAGCTCGGACTACCCCGGGGCTGAAGCTTTCTTT. Translation gives CASSSDYPGAEAFF. Full variable domain (rest looked up from reference TRBV5-6 and TRBJ1-1): DAGVTQSPTHLIKTRGQQVTLRCSPKSGHDTVSWYQQALGQGPQFIFQYYEEEERQRGNFPDRFSGHQFPNYSSELNVNALLLGDSALYLCASSSDYPGAEAFFGQGTRLTVV.